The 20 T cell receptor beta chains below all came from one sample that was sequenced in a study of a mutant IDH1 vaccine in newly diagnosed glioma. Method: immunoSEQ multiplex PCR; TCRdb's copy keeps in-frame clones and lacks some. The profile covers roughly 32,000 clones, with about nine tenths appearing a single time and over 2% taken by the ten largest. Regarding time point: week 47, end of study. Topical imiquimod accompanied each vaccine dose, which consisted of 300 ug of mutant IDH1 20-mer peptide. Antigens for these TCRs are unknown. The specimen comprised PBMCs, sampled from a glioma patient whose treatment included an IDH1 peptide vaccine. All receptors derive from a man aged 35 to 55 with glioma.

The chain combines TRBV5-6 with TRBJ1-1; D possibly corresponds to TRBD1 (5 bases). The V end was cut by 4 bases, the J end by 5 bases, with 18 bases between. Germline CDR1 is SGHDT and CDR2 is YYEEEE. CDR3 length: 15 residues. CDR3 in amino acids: CASSLQGPGTTEAFF. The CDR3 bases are TGTGCCAGCAGCCTCCAGGGACCGGGGACGACTGAAGCTTTCTTT.

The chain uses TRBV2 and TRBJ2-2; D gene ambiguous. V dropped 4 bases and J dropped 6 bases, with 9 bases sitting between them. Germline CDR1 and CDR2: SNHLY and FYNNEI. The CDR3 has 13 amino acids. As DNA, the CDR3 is TGTGCCAGCAGTGCTAGTCTCCCCGGGGAGCTGTTTTTT. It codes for CASSASLPGELFF.

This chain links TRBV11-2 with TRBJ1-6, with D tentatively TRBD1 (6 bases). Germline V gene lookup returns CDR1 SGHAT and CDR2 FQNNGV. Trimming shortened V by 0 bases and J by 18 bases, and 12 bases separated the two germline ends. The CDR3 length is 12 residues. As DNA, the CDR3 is TGTGCCAGCAGCTTAGACAGGGGTGAAGGCCACTTT. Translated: CASSLDRGEGHF.

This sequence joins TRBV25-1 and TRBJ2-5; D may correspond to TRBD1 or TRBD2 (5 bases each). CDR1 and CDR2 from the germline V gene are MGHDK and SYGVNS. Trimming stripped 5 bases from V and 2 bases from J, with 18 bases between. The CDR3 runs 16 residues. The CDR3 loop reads CASSSPGRPQQETQYF. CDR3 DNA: TGTGCCAGCAGTTCCCCGGGACGGCCACAACAAGAGACCCAGTACTTC.

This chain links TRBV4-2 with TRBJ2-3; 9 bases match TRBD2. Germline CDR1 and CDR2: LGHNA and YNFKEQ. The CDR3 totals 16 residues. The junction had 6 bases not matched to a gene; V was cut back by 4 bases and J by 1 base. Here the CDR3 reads CASSPSLAGGTDTQYF. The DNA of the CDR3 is TGTGCCAGCAGCCCATCATTAGCGGGGGGCACAGATACGCAGTATTTT.

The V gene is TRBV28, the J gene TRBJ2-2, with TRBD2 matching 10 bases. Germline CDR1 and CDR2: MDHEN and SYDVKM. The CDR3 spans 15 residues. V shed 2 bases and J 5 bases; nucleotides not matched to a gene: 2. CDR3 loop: CASSLASGGTGELFF. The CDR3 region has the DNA TGTGCCAGCAGTTTAGCTAGCGGGGGAACCGGGGAGCTGTTTTTT.

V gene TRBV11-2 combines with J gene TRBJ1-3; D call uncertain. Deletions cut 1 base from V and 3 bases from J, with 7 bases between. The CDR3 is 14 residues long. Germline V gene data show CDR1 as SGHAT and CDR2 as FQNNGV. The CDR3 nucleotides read TGTGCCAGCAGCTTAGGGGTGGATGGAAACACCATATATTTT. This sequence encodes CASSLGVDGNTIYF. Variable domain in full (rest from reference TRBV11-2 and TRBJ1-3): EAGVAQSPRYKIIEKRQSVAFWCNPISGHATLYWYQQILGQGPKLLIQFQNNGVVDDSQLPKDRFSAERLKGVDSTLKIQPAKLEDSAVYLCASSLGVDGNTIYFGEGSWLTVV.

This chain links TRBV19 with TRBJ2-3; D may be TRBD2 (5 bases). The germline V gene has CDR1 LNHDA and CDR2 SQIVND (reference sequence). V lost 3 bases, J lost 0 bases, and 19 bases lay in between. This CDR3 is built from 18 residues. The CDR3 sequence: CASSINAPDLASTDTQYF. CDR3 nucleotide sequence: TGTGCCAGTAGTATTAACGCTCCGGACTTAGCGAGCACAGATACGCAGTATTTT.

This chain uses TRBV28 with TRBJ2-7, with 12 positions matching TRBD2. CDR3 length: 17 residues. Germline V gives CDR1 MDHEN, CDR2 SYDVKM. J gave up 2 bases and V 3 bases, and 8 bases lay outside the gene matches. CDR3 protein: CASSFPAGTSGPYEQYF. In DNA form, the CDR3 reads TGTGCCAGCAGTTTCCCCGCCGGGACTAGCGGGCCCTACGAGCAGTACTTC.

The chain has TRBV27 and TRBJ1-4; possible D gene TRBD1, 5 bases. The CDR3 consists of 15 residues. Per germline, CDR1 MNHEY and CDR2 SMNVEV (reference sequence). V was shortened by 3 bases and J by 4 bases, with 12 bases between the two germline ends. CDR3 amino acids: CASSLAGTLNEKLFF. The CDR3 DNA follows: TGTGCCAGCAGTTTGGCCGGGACCCTTAATGAAAAACTGTTTTTT.

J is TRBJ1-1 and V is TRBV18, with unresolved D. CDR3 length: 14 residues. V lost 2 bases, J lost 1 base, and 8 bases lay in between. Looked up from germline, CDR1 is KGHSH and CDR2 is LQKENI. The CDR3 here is CASSPDKKNTEAFF. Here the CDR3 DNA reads TGTGCCAGCTCACCAGACAAGAAGAACACTGAAGCTTTCTTT.

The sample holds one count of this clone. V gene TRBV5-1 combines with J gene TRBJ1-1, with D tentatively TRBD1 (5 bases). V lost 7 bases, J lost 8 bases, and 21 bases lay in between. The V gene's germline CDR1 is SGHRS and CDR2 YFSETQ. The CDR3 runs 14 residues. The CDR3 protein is CASRNIGTDAEAFF. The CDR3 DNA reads TGCGCCAGCCGAAACATAGGGACGGACGCAGAAGCTTTCTTT.

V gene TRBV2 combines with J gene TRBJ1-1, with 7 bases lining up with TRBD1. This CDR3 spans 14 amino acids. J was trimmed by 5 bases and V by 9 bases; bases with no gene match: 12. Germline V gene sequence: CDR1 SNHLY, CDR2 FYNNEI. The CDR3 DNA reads TGTGCCAGGGGATCCGGGACAGCTTTTACTGAAGCTTTCTTT. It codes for CARGSGTAFTEAFF.

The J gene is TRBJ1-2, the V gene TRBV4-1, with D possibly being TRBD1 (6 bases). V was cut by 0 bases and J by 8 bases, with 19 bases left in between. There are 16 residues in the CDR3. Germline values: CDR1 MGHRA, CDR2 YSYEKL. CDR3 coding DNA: TGCGCCAGCAGCCAAGATAGGCCAGGGGAGTCCAAGGGCTACACCTTC. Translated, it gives CASSQDRPGESKGYTF.

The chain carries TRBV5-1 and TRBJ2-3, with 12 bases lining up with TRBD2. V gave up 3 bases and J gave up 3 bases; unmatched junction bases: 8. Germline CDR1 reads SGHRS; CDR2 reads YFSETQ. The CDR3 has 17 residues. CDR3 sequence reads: CASSSLLAGGETDTQYF. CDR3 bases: TGCGCCAGCAGCTCGCTACTAGCGGGGGGAGAGACAGATACGCAGTATTTT.

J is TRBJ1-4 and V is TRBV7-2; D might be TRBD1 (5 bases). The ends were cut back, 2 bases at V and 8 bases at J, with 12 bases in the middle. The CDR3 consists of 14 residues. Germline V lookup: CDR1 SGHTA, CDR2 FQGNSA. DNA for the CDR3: TGTGCCAGCAGCTTACTCCGTGGGGACGAAAAACTGTTTTTT. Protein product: CASSLLRGDEKLFF.

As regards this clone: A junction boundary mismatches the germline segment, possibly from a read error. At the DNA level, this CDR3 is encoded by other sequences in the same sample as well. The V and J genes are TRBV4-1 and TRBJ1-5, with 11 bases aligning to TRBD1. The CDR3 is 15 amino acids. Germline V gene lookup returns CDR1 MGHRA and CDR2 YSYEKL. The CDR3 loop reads CASSPGQGAGQPQHF. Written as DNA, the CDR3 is TGTGCCAGCAGCCCCGGACAGGGGGCTGGTCAGCCCCAGCATTTT.

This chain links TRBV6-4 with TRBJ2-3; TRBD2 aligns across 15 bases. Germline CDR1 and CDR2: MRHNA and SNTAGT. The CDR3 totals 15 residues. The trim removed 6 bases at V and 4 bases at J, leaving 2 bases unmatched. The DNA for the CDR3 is TGTGCCAGCAGGGGACTAGCGGGGGGCCCAGATACGCAGTATTTT. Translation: CASRGLAGGPDTQYF.

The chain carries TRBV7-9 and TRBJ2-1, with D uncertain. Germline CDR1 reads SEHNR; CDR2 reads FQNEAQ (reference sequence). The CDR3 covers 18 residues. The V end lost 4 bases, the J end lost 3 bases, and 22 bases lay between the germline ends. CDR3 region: CASSSSVLGRGVYNEQFF. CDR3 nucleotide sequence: TGTGCCAGCAGCTCATCTGTTTTGGGCAGAGGCGTCTACAATGAGCAGTTCTTC.

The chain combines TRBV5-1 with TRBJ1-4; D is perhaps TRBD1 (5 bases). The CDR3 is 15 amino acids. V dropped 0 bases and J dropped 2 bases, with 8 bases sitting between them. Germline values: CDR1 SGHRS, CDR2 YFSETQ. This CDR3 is CASSLEPGTNEKLFF. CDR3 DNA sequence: TGCGCCAGCAGCTTGGAGCCAGGGACTAATGAAAAACTGTTTTTT.